The 4 T cell receptor beta chains reported below all come from one sample, sequenced in a study of a mutant IDH1 vaccine in newly diagnosed glioma. Time point in this sample: week 11, during vaccination. Alongside topical imiquimod, each dose of vaccine comprised 300 ug of mutant IDH1 20-mer peptide. No antigen is known for these receptors. Data came from immunoSEQ multiplex PCR; TCRdb stores just in-frame clones and leaves some out. The sample includes about 60,000 clones, around 80% of them seen just once. The material was PBMCs, obtained from a glioma patient whose treatment included an IDH1 peptide vaccine. These receptors were obtained from a man aged 25 to 40 with glioma.

This sequence joins TRBV7-9 and TRBJ1-1; D is perhaps TRBD1 (6 bases). The V and J ends lost 4 bases and 1 base respectively, with 13 bases between them. Germline-derived CDR1 and CDR2 are SEHNR and FQNEAQ (reference sequence). CDR3 length: 15 amino acids. As DNA, the CDR3 is TGTGCCAGCAGCTCCTACCGGGGGCAGAACACTGAAGCTTTCTTT. Translating gives CASSSYRGQNTEAFF.

The genes are TRBV7-9 and TRBJ2-1; no clear D. Trimming took 5 bases from V and 4 from J, leaving 9 bases between them. The CDR3 sequence is 13 residues long. Germline CDR1 and CDR2: SEHNR and FQNEAQ (reference sequence). CDR3 sequence: CASSQSPYNEQFF. DNA of the CDR3: TGTGCCAGCAGCCAGAGCCCTTACAATGAGCAGTTCTTC.

This clone was found once. The chain carries TRBV19 and TRBJ2-7; the D is unclear. The V gene's germline CDR1 is LNHDA and CDR2 SQIVND (reference sequence). There are 14 residues in the CDR3. Trimming removed 5 bases from V and 3 bases from J, with 14 bases in between. CDR3 sequence: CASSYRYPSYEQYF. In DNA, the CDR3 is TGTGCCAGTAGTTATAGATATCCTAGCTACGAGCAGTACTTC. The variable domain in full, with the rest retrieved from reference TRBV19 and TRBJ2-7, is DGGITQSPKYLFRKEGQNVTLSCEQNLNHDAMYWYRQDPGQGLRLIYYSQIVNDFQKGDIAEGYSVSREKKESFPLTVTSAQKNPTAFYLCASSYRYPSYEQYFGPGTRLTVT.

This rearrangement joins TRBV9 to TRBJ1-5, with 7 bases lining up with TRBD1. Germline-derived CDR1 and CDR2 are SGDLS and YYNGEE. This CDR3 spans 15 amino acids. After removal of 3 bases from V and 5 bases from J, the junction contained 8 bases not matched to a gene. CDR3 nucleotides: TGTGCCAGCAGCGCATACCGGGACAGAGATCAGCCCCAGCATTTT. It translates to CASSAYRDRDQPQHF. Using reference TRBV9 and TRBJ1-5 for the parts outside the CDR3, the full variable domain is DSGVTQTPKHLITATGQRVTLRCSPRSGDLSVYWYQQSLDQGLQFLIQYYNGEERAKGNILERFSAQQFPDLHSELNLSSLELGDSALYFCASSAYRDRDQPQHFGDGTRLSIL.